Shown below are 13 T cell receptor beta chains from a single sample sequenced in a study of cytomegalovirus exposure and HLA in healthy donors. A multiplex PCR was run with 60 Vbeta primers and 13 Jbeta primers. The assay was immunoSEQ multiplex PCR, and TCRdb's table has in-frame clones only and misses some. The table shows about 150,000 clones, with more than 65% occurring only once. Sequenced: PBMCs. The receptor source for this set is a man aged 30 to 45 in good health and CMV-seropositive.

CDR3 DNA sequence: TGTGCCAGCAGACGAAGCAGGGGTCGGTACGAGCAGTACTTC. Translated: CASRRSRGRYEQYF. The chain employs TRBV5-6 and TRBJ2-7, with D possibly being TRBD1 (6 bases). The CDR3 has 14 amino acids. Deletions cut 5 bases from V and 4 bases from J, with 16 bases between. CDR1 SGHDT and CDR2 YYEEEE come from the germline V gene.

The chain has TRBV7-2 and TRBJ1-1; D might be TRBD1 (5 bases). V was shortened by 1 base and J by 3 bases, with 18 bases between the two germline ends. The CDR3 loop spans 17 amino acids. CDR1 and CDR2 from the germline V gene are SGHTA and FQGNSA. CDR3: CASSLDGRGRSYTEAFF. In nucleotides, the CDR3 is TGTGCCAGCAGCTTAGATGGGAGGGGTAGGAGCTACACTGAAGCTTTCTTT.

The table lists this clone with a few counts. The chain combines TRBV6-6 with TRBJ2-5; 10 bases align to TRBD2. The J call may be incorrect, as the DNA end agrees better with TRBJ2-7. CDR3 length: 15 amino acids. Germline values: CDR1 MNHNY, CDR2 SVGAGI (reference sequence). The CDR3, as DNA: TGTGCCAGCAGGCAGGGGACTAGCGCAACCTACGAGCAGTACTTC. Its protein is CASRQGTSATYEQYF.

The chain carries TRBV18 and TRBJ2-1, with TRBD2 matching over 16 bases. The germline V gene has CDR1 KGHSH and CDR2 LQKENI. CDR3 length: 17 residues. J lost 9 bases, V lost 5 bases, and 10 bases had no gene match. The CDR3 here is CASSTAGTSGRGGEQFF. CDR3 DNA sequence: TGTGCCAGCTCAACCGCGGGGACTAGCGGGAGGGGTGGTGAGCAGTTCTTC.

The chain has TRBV9 and TRBJ2-3; 10 positions match TRBD2. The V gene's germline CDR1 is SGDLS and CDR2 YYNGEE. The CDR3 is 15 residues long. J lost 3 bases, V lost 3 bases, and 4 bases had no gene match. CDR3 nucleotide sequence: TGTGCCAGCAGCGCTTCTAGCGGGGGAACAGATACGCAGTATTTT. Protein: CASSASSGGTDTQYF.

This chain joins TRBV5-1 and TRBJ2-5; maybe TRBD2 (6 bases). Trimming took off 2 bases at V and 9 bases at J, with 11 bases between the two ends. In germline, CDR1 is SGHRS, CDR2 YFSETQ. The CDR3 length is 12 residues. The CDR3 loop is CASSLLGEAQYF. The CDR3, as DNA: TGCGCCAGCAGCTTACTAGGGGAGGCCCAGTACTTC.

The CDR3 sequence: CASSFRDYSNTQYF. CDR3 coding DNA: TGTGCCAGCAGCTTTCGAGACTACTCCAATACGCAGTATTTT. The chain is built from TRBV7-2 and TRBJ2-3; tentative D call: TRBD2 (5 bases). Between the trimmed V and J ends, which lost 3 bases and 7 bases, there was a span of 14 bases. Germline V lookup: CDR1 SGHTA, CDR2 FQGNSA. The length of the CDR3 is 14 residues.

The chain carries TRBV6-5 and TRBJ2-1, with TRBD2 matching 7 bases. The V gene's germline CDR1 is MNHEY and CDR2 SVGAGI. V shed 4 bases, J shed 8 bases, and the junction held 11 bases outside the gene matches. The CDR3 length is 15 residues. The CDR3 coding sequence is TGTGCCAGCAGTTCCGGGAGGAAGGGCGGGGATGAGCAGTTCTTC. This codes for CASSSGRKGGDEQFF.

V is TRBV5-8 and J is TRBJ2-7; D gene unclear. V was cut by 2 bases and J by 11 bases, with 20 bases left in between. CDR1 is SGHTS and CDR2 is YDEGEE in the germline V gene. The CDR3 has 14 amino acids. The CDR3, as DNA: TGTGCCAGCAGCTTAACAACGTCCTCTCGCGGAGAGTACTTC. It codes for CASSLTTSSRGEYF.

This clone has a handful of counts. This chain links TRBV28 with TRBJ1-2; weak D call: TRBD1 (5 bases). V was pared by 5 bases and J by 4 bases, with 14 bases between. Germline V gene data show CDR1 as MDHEN and CDR2 as SYDVKM. The CDR3 is made up of 14 amino acids. CDR3 residues: CASSPPQGTYGYTF. DNA for the CDR3: TGTGCCAGCAGTCCTCCTCAGGGAACCTATGGCTACACCTTC.

This clone was observed once. The CDR3 DNA reads TGCGCCAGCAGCCAAGACTACCGGGAGAGAGATACGCAGTATTTT. Translated: CASSQDYRERDTQYF. The gene calls are TRBV4-3 and TRBJ2-3; the D gene is possibly TRBD2 (6 bases). Germline values: CDR1 LGHNA, CDR2 YSLEER. Trimming left V 0 bases short and J 5 bases short, with 12 bases between. The CDR3 is 15 amino acids.

V and J are TRBV10-3 and TRBJ1-2, with 7 positions matching TRBD1. The V gene end was trimmed by 0 bases and the J gene end by 5 bases; junction bases not matched to a gene: 3. The CDR3 sequence is 14 residues long. Germline V CDR1 and CDR2: ENHRY, SYGVKD. The CDR3 sequence: CAISESPGGYGYTF. The CDR3, as DNA: TGTGCCATCAGTGAGTCCCCAGGGGGTTATGGCTACACCTTC.

This clone occurred a few times. This chain uses TRBV11-2 with TRBJ1-5; D is ambiguous. Trimming shortened V by 5 bases and J by 6 bases, and 8 bases separated the two germline ends. Germline V gives CDR1 SGHAT, CDR2 FQNNGV. The CDR3 sequence is 12 residues long. The CDR3 region is CASSAGSQPQHF. CDR3 DNA: TGTGCCAGCAGCGCGGGGTCTCAGCCCCAGCATTTT.